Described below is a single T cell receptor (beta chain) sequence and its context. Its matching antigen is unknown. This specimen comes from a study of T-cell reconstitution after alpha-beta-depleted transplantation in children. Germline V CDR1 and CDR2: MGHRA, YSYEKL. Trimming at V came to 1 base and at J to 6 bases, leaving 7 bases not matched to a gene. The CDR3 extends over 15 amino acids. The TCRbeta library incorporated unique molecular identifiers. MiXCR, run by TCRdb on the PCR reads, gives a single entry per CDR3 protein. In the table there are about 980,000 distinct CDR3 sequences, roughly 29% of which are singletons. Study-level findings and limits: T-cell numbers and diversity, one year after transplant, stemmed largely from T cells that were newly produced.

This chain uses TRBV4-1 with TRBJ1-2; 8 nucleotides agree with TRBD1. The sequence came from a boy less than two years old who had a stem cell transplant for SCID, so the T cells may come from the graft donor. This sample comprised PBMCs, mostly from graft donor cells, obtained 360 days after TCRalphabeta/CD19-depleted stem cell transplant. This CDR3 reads CASSQGGAGGNGYTF. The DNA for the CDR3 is TGCGCCAGCAGCCAAGGGGGGGCAGGGGGCAATGGCTACACCTTC.